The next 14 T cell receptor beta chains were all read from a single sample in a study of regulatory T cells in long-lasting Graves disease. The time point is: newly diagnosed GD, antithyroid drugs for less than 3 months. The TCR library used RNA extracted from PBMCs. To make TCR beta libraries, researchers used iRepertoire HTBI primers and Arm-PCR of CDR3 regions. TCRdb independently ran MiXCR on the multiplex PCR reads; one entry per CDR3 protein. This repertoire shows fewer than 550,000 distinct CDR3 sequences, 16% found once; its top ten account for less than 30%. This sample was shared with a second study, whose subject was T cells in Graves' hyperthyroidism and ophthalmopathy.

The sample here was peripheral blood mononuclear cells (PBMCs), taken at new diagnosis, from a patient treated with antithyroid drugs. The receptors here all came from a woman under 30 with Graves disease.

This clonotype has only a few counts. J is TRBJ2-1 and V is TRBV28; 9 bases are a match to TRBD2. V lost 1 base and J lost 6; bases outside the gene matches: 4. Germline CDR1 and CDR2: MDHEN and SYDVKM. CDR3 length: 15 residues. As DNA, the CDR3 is TGTGCCAGCAGTTTATTGGGGACTAGCAGCAATGAGCAGTTCTTC. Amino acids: CASSLLGTSSNEQFF.

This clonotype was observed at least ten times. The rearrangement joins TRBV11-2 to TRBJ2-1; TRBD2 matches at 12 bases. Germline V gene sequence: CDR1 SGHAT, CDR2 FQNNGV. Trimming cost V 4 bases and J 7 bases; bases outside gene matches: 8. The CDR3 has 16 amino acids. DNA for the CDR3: TGTGCCAGCAGCTCCGAAGCCCTAGCGGGAGGGAATGAGCAGTTCTTC. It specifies CASSSEALAGGNEQFF. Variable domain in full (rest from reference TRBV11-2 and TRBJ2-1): EAGVAQSPRYKIIEKRQSVAFWCNPISGHATLYWYQQILGQGPKLLIQFQNNGVVDDSQLPKDRFSAERLKGVDSTLKIQPAKLEDSAVYLCASSSEALAGGNEQFFGPGTRLTVL.

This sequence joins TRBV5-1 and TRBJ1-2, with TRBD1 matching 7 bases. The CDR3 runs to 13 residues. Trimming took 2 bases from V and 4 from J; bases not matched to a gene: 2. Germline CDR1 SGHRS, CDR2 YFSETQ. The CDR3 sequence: CASSFGQAYGYTF. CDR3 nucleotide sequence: TGCGCCAGCAGCTTCGGACAGGCCTATGGCTACACCTTC.

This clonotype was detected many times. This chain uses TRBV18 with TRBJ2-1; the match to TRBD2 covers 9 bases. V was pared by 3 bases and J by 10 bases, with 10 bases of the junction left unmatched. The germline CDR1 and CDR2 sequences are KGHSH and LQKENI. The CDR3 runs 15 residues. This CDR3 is CASSPYSGSMGEQFF. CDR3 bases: TGTGCCAGCTCACCTTATAGCGGGAGTATGGGAGAGCAGTTCTTC. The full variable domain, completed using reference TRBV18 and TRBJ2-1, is NAGVMQNPRHLVRRRGQEARLRCSPMKGHSHVYWYRQLPEEGLKFMVYLQKENIIDESGMPKERFSAEFPKEGPSILRIQQVVRGDSAAYFCASSPYSGSMGEQFFGPGTRLTVL.

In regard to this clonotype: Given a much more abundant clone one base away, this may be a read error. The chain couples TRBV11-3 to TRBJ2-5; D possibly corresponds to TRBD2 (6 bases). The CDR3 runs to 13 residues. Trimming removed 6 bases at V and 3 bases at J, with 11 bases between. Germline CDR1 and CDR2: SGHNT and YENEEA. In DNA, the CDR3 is TGTGCCAGCAGTTCCGTAGCGGAAGAGACCCAGTACTTC. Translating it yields CASSSVAEETQYF.

The CDR3 nucleotides read TGCGCCAGCAGCCAAGATCCGGCCGGAGGGCAGATGACTGAAGCTTTCTTT. This gives the protein CASSQDPAGGQMTEAFF. The chain recombines TRBV4-3 with TRBJ1-1; D gene ambiguous. The CDR3 sequence is 17 residues long. Germline lookup yields CDR1 LGHNA and CDR2 YSLEER. V was trimmed by 0 bases and J by 5 bases, leaving 19 bases between them.

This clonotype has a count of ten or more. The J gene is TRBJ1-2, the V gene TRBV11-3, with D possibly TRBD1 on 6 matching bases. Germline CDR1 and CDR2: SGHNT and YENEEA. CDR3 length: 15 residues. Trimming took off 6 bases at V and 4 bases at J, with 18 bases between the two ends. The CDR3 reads CASSPGQSTIYGYTF. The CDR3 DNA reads TGTGCCAGCAGTCCTGGACAGAGTACAATCTATGGCTACACCTTC.

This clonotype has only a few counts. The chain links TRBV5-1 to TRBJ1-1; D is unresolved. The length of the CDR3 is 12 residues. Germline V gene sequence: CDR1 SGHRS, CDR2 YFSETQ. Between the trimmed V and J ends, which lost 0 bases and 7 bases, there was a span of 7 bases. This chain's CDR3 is CASSLVGSEAFF. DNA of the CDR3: TGCGCCAGCAGCTTGGTTGGGAGTGAAGCTTTCTTT.

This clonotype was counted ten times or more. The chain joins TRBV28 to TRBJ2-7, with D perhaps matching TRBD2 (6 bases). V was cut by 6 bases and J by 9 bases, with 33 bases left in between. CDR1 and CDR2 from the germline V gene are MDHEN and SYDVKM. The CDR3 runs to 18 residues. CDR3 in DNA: TGTGCCAGCAGCTCCGGGACTTGGCGAATATCGGGGTCTACTGGGCAGTACTTC. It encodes CASSSGTWRISGSTGQYF.

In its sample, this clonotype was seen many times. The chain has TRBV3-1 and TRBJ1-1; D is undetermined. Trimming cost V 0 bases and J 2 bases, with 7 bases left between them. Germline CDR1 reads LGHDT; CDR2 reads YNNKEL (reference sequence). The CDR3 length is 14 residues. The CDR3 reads CASSQEAVNTEAFF. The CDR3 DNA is TGTGCCAGCAGCCAAGAGGCAGTCAACACTGAAGCTTTCTTT.

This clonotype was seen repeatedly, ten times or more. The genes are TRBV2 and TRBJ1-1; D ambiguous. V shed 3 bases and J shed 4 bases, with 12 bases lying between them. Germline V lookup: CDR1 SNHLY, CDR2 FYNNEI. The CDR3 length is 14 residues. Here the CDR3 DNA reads TGTGCCAGCAGTGAGTTAGGGTTTTCCACTGAAGCTTTCTTT. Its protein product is CASSELGFSTEAFF.

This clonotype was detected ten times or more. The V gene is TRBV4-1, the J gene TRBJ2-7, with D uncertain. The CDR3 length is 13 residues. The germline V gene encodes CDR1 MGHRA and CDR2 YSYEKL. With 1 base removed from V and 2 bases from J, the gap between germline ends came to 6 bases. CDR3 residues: CASSQVGTYEQYF. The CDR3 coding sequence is TGCGCCAGCAGCCAAGTTGGCACCTACGAGCAGTACTTC.

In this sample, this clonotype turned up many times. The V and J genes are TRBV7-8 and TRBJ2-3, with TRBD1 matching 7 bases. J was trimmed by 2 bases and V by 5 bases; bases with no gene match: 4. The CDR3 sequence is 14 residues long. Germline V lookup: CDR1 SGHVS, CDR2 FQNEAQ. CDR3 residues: CASSVGTATDTQYF. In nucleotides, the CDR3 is TGTGCCAGCAGCGTCGGGACAGCCACAGATACGCAGTATTTT.

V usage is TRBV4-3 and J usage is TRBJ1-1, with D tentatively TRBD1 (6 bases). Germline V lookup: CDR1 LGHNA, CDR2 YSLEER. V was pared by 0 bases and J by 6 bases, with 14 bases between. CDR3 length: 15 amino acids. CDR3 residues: CASSQDTGRGAEAFF. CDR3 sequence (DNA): TGCGCCAGCAGCCAAGATACAGGGCGAGGCGCTGAAGCTTTCTTT.